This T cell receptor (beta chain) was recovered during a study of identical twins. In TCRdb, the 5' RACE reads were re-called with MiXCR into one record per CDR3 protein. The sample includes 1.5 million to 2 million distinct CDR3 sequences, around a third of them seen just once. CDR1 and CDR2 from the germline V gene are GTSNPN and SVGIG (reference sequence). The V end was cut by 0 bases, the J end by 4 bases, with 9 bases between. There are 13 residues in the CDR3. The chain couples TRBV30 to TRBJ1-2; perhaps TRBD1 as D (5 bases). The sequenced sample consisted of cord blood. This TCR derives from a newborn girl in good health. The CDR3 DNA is TGTGCCTGGAGTGTAATGCAGGGCTATGGCTACACCTTC. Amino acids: CAWSVMQGYGYTF.